This T cell receptor beta chain was captured by sequencing in a study of neurological immune-mediated disorders. Notes on the study in general: The greatest degree of TCR clonal expansion was observed in HTLV-1-associated myelopathy, with the lowest in multiple sclerosis, below that of healthy controls.

With 0 bases clipped from V and 5 bases from J, the junction kept 2 bases outside the gene matches. Germline assignment: CDR1 DFQATT and CDR2 SNEGSKA (reference sequence). The CDR3 contains 13 residues. Time point indicated: technical triplicate 1. This clonotype was seen many times. What it binds is not known. The authors made cDNA by 5'RACE with 10-nucleotide random UMIs. Over 190 million TCR-beta sequences from 15-18 subjects came from every sequencing run. Each CDR3 protein gets one entry after TCRdb re-called the 5' RACE reads with MiXCR. The sample has tens of thousands of distinct CDR3 sequences, 11% seen once.

Specimen: PBMCs. The chain employs TRBV20-1 and TRBJ2-7, with 9 bases fitting TRBD1. This receptor was obtained from a man aged 60 to 75 with HTLV-1-associated myelopathy (HAM/TSP). The CDR3 loop reads CSARENRGHEQYF. The CDR3 DNA reads TGCAGTGCTAGAGAAAACAGGGGGCACGAGCAGTACTTC.